One T cell receptor (beta chain) is described in this entry. This entry belongs to a study of blood T cell repertoires in COVID-19. Study overall: The cDNA or gDNA used as material had been derived from T cells, B-cell-depleted T cells, or PBMCs.

In the authors' methods: Amplification of reference gene primers was used by the study to estimate nucleated cell counts. The method was immunoSEQ multiplex PCR; TCRdb's version includes in-frame clones alone and lacks a portion of them. That table is the source of V, J and clone size, and D and trimming were worked out from the DNA. Of approximately 120,000 clones listed, roughly four fifths are singletons. This CDR3 comprises 16 residues. The germline CDR1 and CDR2 sequences are SGHTA and FQGTGA. V lost 5 bases to trimming and J lost 5 bases; unmatched junction nucleotides: 6. The source of this sequence is a man younger than 45 who had recovered from COVID-19. Sequencing was done on a sample of PBMCs or T cells enriched from blood (not recorded which). The chain recombines TRBV7-3 with TRBJ2-5; 15 bases are a match to TRBD2. CDR3 DNA sequence: TGTGCCAGCAGCCGAGGACTAGCGGGAGGGGCGGAGACCCAGTACTTC. Amino acids: CASSRGLAGGAETQYF.